A few counts support the clone carrying this T cell receptor beta chain. Profiling relied on immunoSEQ multiplex PCR, and the TCRdb table lists in-frame clones only, not all of them. The data contain 150,000 to 200,000 clones, about 86% of them singletons. The V end was cut by 1 base, the J end by 1 base, with 4 bases between. The CDR3 consists of 13 residues. Per the germline V gene, CDR1 is SGHDN and CDR2 is FVKESK. This entry comes from a study of blood T cell repertoires in COVID-19. The sample taken for sequencing was peripheral blood. This receptor was obtained from a woman aged 60 to 75 with COVID-19, enrolled during active disease. The chain links TRBV14 to TRBJ1-1; no clear D. The CDR3 spells CASSQVSNTEAFF. For the CDR3, the DNA is TGTGCCAGCAGCCAAGTATCGAACACTGAAGCTTTCTTT.